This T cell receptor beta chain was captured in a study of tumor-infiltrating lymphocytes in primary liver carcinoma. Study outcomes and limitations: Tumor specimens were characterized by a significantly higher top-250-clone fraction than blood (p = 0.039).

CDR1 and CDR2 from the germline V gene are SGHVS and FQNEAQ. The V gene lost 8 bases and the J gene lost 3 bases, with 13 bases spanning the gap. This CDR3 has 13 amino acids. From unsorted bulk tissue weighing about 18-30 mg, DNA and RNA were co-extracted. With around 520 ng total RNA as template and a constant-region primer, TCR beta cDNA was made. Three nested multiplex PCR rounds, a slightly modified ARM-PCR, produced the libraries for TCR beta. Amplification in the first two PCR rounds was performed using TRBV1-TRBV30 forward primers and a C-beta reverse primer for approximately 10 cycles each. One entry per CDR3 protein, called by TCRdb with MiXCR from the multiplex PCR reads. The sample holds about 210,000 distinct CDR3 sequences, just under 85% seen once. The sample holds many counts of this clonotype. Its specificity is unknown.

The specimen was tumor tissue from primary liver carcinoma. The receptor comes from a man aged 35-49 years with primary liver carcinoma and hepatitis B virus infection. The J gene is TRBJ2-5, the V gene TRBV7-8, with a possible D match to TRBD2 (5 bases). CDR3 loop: CASSRGVKETQYF. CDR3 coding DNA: TGTGCCAGCTCCCGGGGTGTTAAAGAGACCCAGTACTTC.